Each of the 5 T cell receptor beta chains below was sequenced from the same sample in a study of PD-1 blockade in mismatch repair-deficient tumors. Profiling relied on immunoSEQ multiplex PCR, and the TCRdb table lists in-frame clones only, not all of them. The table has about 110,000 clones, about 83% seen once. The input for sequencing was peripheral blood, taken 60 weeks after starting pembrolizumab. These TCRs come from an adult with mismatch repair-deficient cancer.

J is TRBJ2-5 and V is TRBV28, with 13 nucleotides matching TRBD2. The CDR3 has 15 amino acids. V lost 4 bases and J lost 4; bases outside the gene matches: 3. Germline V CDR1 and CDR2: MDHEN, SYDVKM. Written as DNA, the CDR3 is TGTGCCAGCAGTTCCCGGACTAGCGGGAGAGAGACCCAGTACTTC. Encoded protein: CASSSRTSGRETQYF.

This CDR3 reads CASSQKGSGTEQFF. The CDR3, as DNA: TGTGCCAGCAGCCAAAAAGGTTCCGGGACTGAGCAGTTCTTC. The gene calls are TRBV7-3 and TRBJ2-1, with D possibly being TRBD1 or TRBD2 (5 bases each). This CDR3 is 14 amino acids long. With 5 bases removed from V and 9 bases from J, the gap between germline ends came to 17 bases. Germline V lookup: CDR1 SGHTA, CDR2 FQGTGA.

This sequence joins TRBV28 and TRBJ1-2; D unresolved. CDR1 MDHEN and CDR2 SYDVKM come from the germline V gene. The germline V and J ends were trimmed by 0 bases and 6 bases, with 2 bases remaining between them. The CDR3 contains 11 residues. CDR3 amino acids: CASSLWDGYTF. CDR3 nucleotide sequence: TGTGCCAGCAGTTTATGGGATGGCTACACCTTC.

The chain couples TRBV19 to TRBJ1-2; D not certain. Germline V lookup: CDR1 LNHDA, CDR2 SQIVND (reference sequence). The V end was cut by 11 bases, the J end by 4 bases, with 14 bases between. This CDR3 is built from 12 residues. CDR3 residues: CAGLRRSYGYTF. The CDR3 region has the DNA TGTGCCGGGCTCAGGCGGTCCTATGGCTACACCTTC.

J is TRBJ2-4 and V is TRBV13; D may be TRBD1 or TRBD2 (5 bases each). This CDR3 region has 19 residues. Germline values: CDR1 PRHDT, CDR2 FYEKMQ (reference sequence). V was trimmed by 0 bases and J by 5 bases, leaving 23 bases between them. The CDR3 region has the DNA TGTGCCAGCAGCTTAGGGGGACCGCGGGCCCGATACGCTCAAAACATTCAGTACTTC. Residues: CASSLGGPRARYAQNIQYF.